A single sample is the source of the 19 T cell receptor beta chains below, sequenced in a study of blood T cells in healthy people across ages. For the second PCR, which ran for about 7 to 12 cycles, a sample-barcoded 5' primer and a J-beta primer mix were used. Each CDR3 protein gets one entry after TCRdb re-called the 5' RACE reads with MiXCR. This table has under 2 million distinct CDR3 sequences, around 35% appearing once. Sequenced material: blood. The receptors originated from a woman aged 25-40 years in good health.

The chain recombines TRBV7-2 with TRBJ1-5, with D tentatively TRBD1 (5 bases). Trimming took off 3 bases at V and 7 bases at J, with 16 bases between the two ends. This CDR3 is built from 15 residues. Germline V gene data show CDR1 as SGHTA and CDR2 as FQGNSA. Here the CDR3 DNA reads TGTGCCAGCAGCTTTACGACGAAGGCAGGGCAGCCCCAGCATTTT. This sequence encodes CASSFTTKAGQPQHF.

The chain couples TRBV13 to TRBJ2-3, with 10 bases that match TRBD2. Germline CDR1 PRHDT, CDR2 FYEKMQ (reference sequence). The V and J ends lost 3 bases and 1 base, in that order; junction bases with no gene match: 7. The CDR3 loop spans 17 amino acids. The DNA of the CDR3 is TGTGCCAGCAGCTTCGCTAGCGGGGGAACCCGCACAGATACGCAGTATTTT. Amino acid sequence: CASSFASGGTRTDTQYF.

This clonotype was detected many times. The rearrangement uses TRBV4-1 and TRBJ2-1, with 14 bases matching TRBD2. V lost 0 bases and J lost 9; bases outside the gene matches: 7. The germline CDR1 and CDR2 sequences are MGHRA and YSYEKL. The CDR3 loop spans 17 amino acids. The CDR3 sequence: CASSQDPGLAGEREQFF. The CDR3 nucleotides read TGCGCCAGCAGCCAAGATCCGGGACTAGCGGGAGAGCGTGAGCAGTTCTTC.

The chain uses TRBV6-6 and TRBJ1-1; 9 nucleotides line up with TRBD1. The CDR3 extends over 15 amino acids. Germline V CDR1 and CDR2: MNHNY, SVGAGI (reference sequence). V shed 5 bases and J 4 bases; nucleotides not matched to a gene: 8. The CDR3 loop reads CASSPRTGEGTEAFF. The CDR3 DNA is TGTGCCAGCAGTCCCAGGACAGGGGAGGGCACTGAAGCTTTCTTT.

This clonotype was seen many times. This chain links TRBV20-1 with TRBJ2-7; D is ambiguous. Germline CDR1 DFQATT, CDR2 SNEGSKA (reference sequence). Trimming pared 1 base from V and 0 bases from J, leaving 4 bases between. This CDR3 comprises 12 residues. CDR3 in amino acids: CSARGSSYEQYF. The DNA for the CDR3 is TGCAGTGCTAGAGGCAGCTCCTACGAGCAGTACTTC.

V is TRBV7-9 and J is TRBJ2-5; 10 nucleotides line up with TRBD2. CDR1 is SEHNR, CDR2 FQNEAQ, per germline (reference sequence). CDR3 length equals 15 residues. V lost 5 bases and J lost 5; bases outside the gene matches: 8. In DNA form, the CDR3 reads TGTGCCAGCAGCAATAGCGGGAGGAGGGAGGAGACCCAGTACTTC. It yields the protein CASSNSGRREETQYF. The full variable domain, in which reference TRBV7-9 and TRBJ2-5 provide the parts outside the CDR3, is DTGVSQNPRHKITKRGQNVTFRCDPISEHNRLYWYRQTLGQGPEFLTYFQNEAQLEKSRLLSDRFSAERPKGSFSTLEIQRTEQGDSAMYLCASSNSGRREETQYFGPGTRLLVL.

There are many counts of this clonotype. The chain employs TRBV29-1 and TRBJ2-5, with a possible D match to TRBD2 (5 bases). The CDR3 totals 13 residues. V shed 2 bases and J shed 4 bases, with 11 bases lying between them. Germline CDR1 and CDR2: SQVTM and ANQGSEA. CDR3 sequence reads: CSVEQDLGETQYF. CDR3 nucleotide sequence: TGCAGCGTTGAACAGGACTTGGGAGAGACCCAGTACTTC.

This chain joins TRBV5-1 and TRBJ2-7; 12 bases match TRBD2. Per the germline V gene, CDR1 is SGHRS and CDR2 is YFSETQ. V was pared by 0 bases and J by 2 bases, with 3 bases of the junction left unmatched. CDR3 length equals 16 residues. The CDR3 nucleotides are TGCGCCAGCAGCTTGGGGACTAGCGGGACCGCCTACGAGCAGTACTTC. Translating gives CASSLGTSGTAYEQYF.

Comment on this clonotype: This may be a read error: a much more frequent sequence differs by one nucleotide. The chain employs TRBV12-3 or TRBV12-4 and TRBJ2-1, with 7 bases aligning to TRBD2. J lost 4 bases, V lost 6 bases, and 9 bases had no gene match. The CDR3 runs to 15 residues. CDR3 protein: CASRGCAGEYNEQFF. The CDR3 DNA reads TGTGCCAGCAGGGGTTGCGCGGGGGAATACAATGAGCAGTTCTTC.

The rearrangement links TRBV6-5 to TRBJ2-5, with 7 bases lining up with TRBD2. The V segment lost 3 bases and the J segment 7 bases; nucleotides outside the gene matches: 11. The germline gives CDR1 MNHEY, CDR2 SVGAGI. CDR3 size: 15 residues. In DNA form, the CDR3 reads TGTGCCAGCAGTTATGGGTCTTCCCCGGGGGGGACCCAGTACTTC. Amino acids: CASSYGSSPGGTQYF.

J is TRBJ2-3 and V is TRBV11-2, with TRBD2 identical over 14 bases. V dropped 5 bases and J dropped 4; count of bases not matched to a gene: 5. The CDR3 is made up of 16 amino acids. CDR1 and CDR2 (germline): SGHAT, FQNNGV. This chain's CDR3 is CASSRTSGGSPDTQYF. The CDR3 bases are TGTGCCAGCAGCAGGACTAGCGGGGGGTCCCCAGATACGCAGTATTTT. Full variable domain (remainder filled in from reference TRBV11-2 and TRBJ2-3): EAGVAQSPRYKIIEKRQSVAFWCNPISGHATLYWYQQILGQGPKLLIQFQNNGVVDDSQLPKDRFSAERLKGVDSTLKIQPAKLEDSAVYLCASSRTSGGSPDTQYFGPGTRLTVL.

This clonotype was found a few times. A read error is possible here, since a much larger clone lies one base away. V is TRBV27 and J is TRBJ2-1; D is perhaps TRBD1 (5 bases). The CDR3 loop spans 13 amino acids. From germline, CDR1 is MNHEY and CDR2 SMNVEV (reference sequence). V shed 2 bases and J shed 12 bases, with 14 bases lying between them. For the CDR3, the DNA is TGTGCCAGCAGTTTAAGGACAACCCCAGGGCAGTTCTTC. Translated: CASSLRTTPGQFF.

CDR3 in DNA: TGCGCCAGCAGCTTACCGACCGTCACTAGCGGCTTGTACAATGAGCAGTTCTTC. Amino acids: CASSLPTVTSGLYNEQFF. The J gene is TRBJ2-1, the V gene TRBV5-1, with 8 bases that match TRBD2. The V segment lost 2 bases and the J segment 4 bases; nucleotides outside the gene matches: 14. Germline V gene lookup returns CDR1 SGHRS and CDR2 YFSETQ. CDR3 length: 18 residues.

The rearrangement joins TRBV14 to TRBJ2-1; 8 positions match TRBD2. The germline V gene has CDR1 SGHDN and CDR2 FVKESK. The V and J ends lost 3 bases and 10 bases, in that order; junction bases with no gene match: 8. The length of the CDR3 is 14 residues. In DNA form, the CDR3 reads TGTGCCAGCAGCCATTTCCGGGGGGGCAACGAGCAGTTCTTC. Protein sequence: CASSHFRGGNEQFF.

CDR3 region: CASSLKLRGYGYTF. The CDR3 nucleotides are TGTGCCAGCAGCTTAAAGCTACGGGGCTATGGCTACACCTTC. This chain uses TRBV13 with TRBJ1-2; D unclear. The CDR3 sequence is 14 residues long. Germline V gives CDR1 PRHDT, CDR2 FYEKMQ (reference sequence). Trimming left V 2 bases short and J 4 bases short, with 11 bases between.

The chain has TRBV25-1 and TRBJ2-7, with D maybe TRBD1 (6 bases). The CDR3 consists of 12 residues. Germline CDR1 is MGHDK and CDR2 is SYGVNS. The V end was cut by 5 bases, the J end by 6 bases, with 11 bases between. The CDR3 DNA reads as TGTGCCAGCAGTAACCCAGGGGCCGAGCAGTACTTC. Its protein product is CASSNPGAEQYF.

The V and J genes are TRBV29-1 and TRBJ1-1; D is unclear. Germline V gene data show CDR1 as SQVTM and CDR2 as ANQGSEA. Trimming took off 0 bases at V and 4 bases at J, with 15 bases between the two ends. CDR3 length: 15 residues. The CDR3 DNA follows: TGCAGCGTTGAAGATCATGGAGGGCTGGCCACTGAAGCTTTCTTT. It specifies CSVEDHGGLATEAFF.

Here the CDR3 reads CASRRIGVQMNTEAFF. The CDR3 region has the DNA TGCGCCAGCCGGCGAATTGGGGTTCAAATGAACACTGAAGCTTTCTTT. The chain couples TRBV4-1 to TRBJ1-1; D is ambiguous. There are 16 residues in the CDR3. Germline CDR1 MGHRA, CDR2 YSYEKL. Trimming took off 8 bases at V and 0 bases at J, with 19 bases between the two ends.

The V call is TRBV7-3, the J call TRBJ2-1; 7 positions agree with TRBD1. V shed 4 bases, J shed 2 bases, and the junction held 5 bases outside the gene matches. The CDR3 loop spans 15 amino acids. Germline assignment: CDR1 SGHTA and CDR2 FQGTGA. CDR3 residues: CASSSRGQTYNEQFF. The CDR3 region has the DNA TGTGCCAGCAGCTCTAGGGGGCAAACCTACAATGAGCAGTTCTTC.